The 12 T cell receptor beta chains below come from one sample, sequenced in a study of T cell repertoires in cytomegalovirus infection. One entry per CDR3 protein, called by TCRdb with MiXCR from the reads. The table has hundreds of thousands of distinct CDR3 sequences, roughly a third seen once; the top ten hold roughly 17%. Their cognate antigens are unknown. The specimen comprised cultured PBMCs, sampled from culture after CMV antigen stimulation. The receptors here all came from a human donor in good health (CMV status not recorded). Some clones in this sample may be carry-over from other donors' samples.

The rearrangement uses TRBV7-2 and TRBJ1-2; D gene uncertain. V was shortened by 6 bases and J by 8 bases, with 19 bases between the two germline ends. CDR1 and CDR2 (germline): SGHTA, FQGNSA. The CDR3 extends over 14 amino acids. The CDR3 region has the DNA TGTGCCAGCAGTCGGATGGGGAGGGTAGAGGGCTACACCTTC. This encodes CASSRMGRVEGYTF.

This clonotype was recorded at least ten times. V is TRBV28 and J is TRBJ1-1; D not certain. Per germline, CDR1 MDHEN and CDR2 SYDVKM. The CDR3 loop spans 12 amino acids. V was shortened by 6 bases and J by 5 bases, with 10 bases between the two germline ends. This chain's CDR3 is CASSFTGTEAFF. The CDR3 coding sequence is TGTGCCAGCAGCTTCACCGGGACTGAAGCTTTCTTT.

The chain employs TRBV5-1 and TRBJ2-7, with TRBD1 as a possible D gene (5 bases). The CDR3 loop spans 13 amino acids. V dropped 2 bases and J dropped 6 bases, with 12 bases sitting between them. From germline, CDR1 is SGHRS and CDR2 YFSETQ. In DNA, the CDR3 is TGCGCCAGCAGCTTAGGGGTGGATGGCGAGCAGTACGTC. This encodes CASSLGVDGEQYV.

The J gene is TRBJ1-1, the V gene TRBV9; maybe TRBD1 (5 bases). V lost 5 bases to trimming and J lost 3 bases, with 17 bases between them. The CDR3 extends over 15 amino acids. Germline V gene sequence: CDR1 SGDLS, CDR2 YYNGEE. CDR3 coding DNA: TGTGCCAGCAGACCCGCGCGGGGGTCGTACACTGAAGCTTTCTTT. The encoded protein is CASRPARGSYTEAFF.

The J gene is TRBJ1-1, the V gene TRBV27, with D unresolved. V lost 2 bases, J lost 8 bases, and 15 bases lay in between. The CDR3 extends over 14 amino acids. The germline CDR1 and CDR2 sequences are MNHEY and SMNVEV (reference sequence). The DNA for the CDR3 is TGTGCCAGCAGTTTAATTCCGGGAAGAAGGGAAGCTTTCTTT. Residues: CASSLIPGRREAFF.

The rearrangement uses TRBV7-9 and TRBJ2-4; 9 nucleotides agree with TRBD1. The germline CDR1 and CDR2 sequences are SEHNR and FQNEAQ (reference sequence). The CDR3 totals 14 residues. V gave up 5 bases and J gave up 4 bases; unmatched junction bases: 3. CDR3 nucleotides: TGTGCCAGCAGCCGGACAGGGGATAAAAACATTCAGTACTTC. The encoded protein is CASSRTGDKNIQYF.

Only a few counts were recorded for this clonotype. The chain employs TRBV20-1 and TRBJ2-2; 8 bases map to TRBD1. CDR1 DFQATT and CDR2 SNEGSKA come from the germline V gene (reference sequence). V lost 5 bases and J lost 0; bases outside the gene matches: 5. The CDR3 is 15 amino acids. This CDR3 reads CSAPTGGSNTGELFF. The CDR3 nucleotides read TGCAGTGCTCCCACAGGGGGTTCGAACACCGGGGAGCTGTTTTTT.

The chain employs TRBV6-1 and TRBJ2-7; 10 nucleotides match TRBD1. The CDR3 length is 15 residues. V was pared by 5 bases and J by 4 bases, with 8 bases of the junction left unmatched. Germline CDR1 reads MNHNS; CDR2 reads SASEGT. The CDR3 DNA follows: TGTGCCAGCAGTAGGGGAGGGACAGGGGATTACGAGCAGTACGTC. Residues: CASSRGGTGDYEQYV.

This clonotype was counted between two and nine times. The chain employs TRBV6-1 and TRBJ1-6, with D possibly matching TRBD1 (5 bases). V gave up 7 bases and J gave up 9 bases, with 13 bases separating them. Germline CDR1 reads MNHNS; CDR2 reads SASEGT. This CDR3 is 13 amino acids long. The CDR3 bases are TGTGCCAGCATGGACTGGGGGTCTTCACCCCTCCACTTT. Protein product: CASMDWGSSPLHF.

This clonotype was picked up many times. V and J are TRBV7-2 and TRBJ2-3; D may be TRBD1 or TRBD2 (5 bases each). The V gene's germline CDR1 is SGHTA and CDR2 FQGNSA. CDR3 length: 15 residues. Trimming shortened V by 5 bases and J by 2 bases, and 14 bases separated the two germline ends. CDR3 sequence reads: CASSLGASFTDTQYF. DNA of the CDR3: TGTGCCAGCAGCCTAGGGGCTAGCTTCACAGATACGCAGTATTTT.

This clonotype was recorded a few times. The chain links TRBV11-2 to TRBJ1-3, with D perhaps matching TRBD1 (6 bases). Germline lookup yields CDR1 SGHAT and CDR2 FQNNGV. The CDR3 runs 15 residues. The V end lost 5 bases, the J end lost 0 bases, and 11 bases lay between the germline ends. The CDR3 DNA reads TGTGCCAGCAGCCAGCGGACAGACTCTGGAAACACCATATATTTT. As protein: CASSQRTDSGNTIYF.

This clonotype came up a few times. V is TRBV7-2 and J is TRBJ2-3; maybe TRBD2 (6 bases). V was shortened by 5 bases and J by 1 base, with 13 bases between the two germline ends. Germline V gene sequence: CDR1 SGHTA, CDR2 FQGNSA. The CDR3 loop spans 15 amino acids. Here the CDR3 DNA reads TGTGCCAGCAGCCTGAGGAGGGCCGGCACAGATACGCAGTATTTT. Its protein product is CASSLRRAGTDTQYF. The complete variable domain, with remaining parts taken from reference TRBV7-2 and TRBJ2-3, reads GAGVSQSPSNKVTEKGKDVELRCDPISGHTALYWYRQSLGQGLEFLIYFQGNSAPDKSGLPSDRFSAERTGGSVSTLTIQRTQQEDSAVYLCASSLRRAGTDTQYFGPGTRLTVL.